This T cell receptor beta chain originates from a study of T-cell reconstitution after alpha-beta-depleted transplantation in children. Trimming left V 2 bases short and J 6 bases short, with 11 bases between. The CDR3 covers 14 residues. Germline V gene data show CDR1 as SGHVS and CDR2 as FNYEAQ. This clonotype came up many times. Unique molecular identifiers featured in how the TCRbeta library was prepared. Each CDR3 protein is one row after TCRdb ran MiXCR on the PCR reads. The repertoire has a few hundred thousand distinct CDR3 sequences, 9.9% of them found once; the top ten carry roughly a tenth.

The TCR sequence derives from a human donor who donated a stem cell graft to a child with SCID. The rearrangement joins TRBV7-6 to TRBJ1-5; D not certain. Sequenced material: PBMCs from the stem cell graft donor, taken from the stem cell graft. In DNA form, the CDR3 reads TGTGCCAGCAGCTTACAGGTGGAAGGTCAGCCCCAGCATTTT. Translating it yields CASSLQVEGQPQHF.